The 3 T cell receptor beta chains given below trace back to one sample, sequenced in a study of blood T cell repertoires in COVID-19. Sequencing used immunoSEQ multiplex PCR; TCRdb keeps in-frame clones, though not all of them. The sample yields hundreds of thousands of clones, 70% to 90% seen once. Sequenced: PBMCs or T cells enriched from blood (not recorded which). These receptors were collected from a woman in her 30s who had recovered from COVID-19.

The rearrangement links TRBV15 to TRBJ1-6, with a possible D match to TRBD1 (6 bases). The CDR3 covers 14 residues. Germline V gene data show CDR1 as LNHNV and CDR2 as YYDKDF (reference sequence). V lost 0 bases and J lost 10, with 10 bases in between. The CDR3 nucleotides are TGTGCCACCAGCAGAGAACAGGGACGATCACCCCTCCACTTT. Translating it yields CATSREQGRSPLHF.

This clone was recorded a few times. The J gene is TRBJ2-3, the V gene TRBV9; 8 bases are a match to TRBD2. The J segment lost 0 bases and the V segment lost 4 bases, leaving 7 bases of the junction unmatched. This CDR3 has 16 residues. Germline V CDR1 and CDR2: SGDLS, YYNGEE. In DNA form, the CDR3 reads TGTGCCAGCAGCTTAAATAGCGGGATCAGCACAGATACGCAGTATTTT. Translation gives CASSLNSGISTDTQYF.

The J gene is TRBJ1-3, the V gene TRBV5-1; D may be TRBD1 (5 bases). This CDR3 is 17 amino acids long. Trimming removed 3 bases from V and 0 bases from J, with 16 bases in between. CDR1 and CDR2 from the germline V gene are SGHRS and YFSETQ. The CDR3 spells CASSSRGGDVSGNTIYF. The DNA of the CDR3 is TGCGCCAGCAGCTCTCGGGGAGGGGACGTCTCTGGAAACACCATATATTTT.